Shown below are 16 T cell receptor beta chains from a single sample sequenced in a study of shared clonotypes between healthy human individuals. Some clones are missing from TCRdb's copy, which holds only in-frame ones; the method was immunoSEQ multiplex PCR. This table has some 2 million clones, 95% appearing once. Sequenced input: naive CD4+ T cells sorted from blood. Stated subset: CD45RA+ positively selected. Receptors originate from a man aged 18-30 years in good health.

V is TRBV7-2 and J is TRBJ2-3; possibly TRBD2 for D (6 bases). This CDR3 is built from 15 residues. Germline-derived CDR1 and CDR2 are SGHTA and FQGNSA. Trimming removed 1 base from V and 4 bases from J, with 12 bases in between. The CDR3 reads CASSLGTREPDTQYF. CDR3 nucleotides: TGTGCCAGCAGCTTAGGGACCCGGGAGCCAGATACGCAGTATTTT.

The CDR3 DNA reads as TGTGCCAGTAGCTCTATAGCGGGAGGGCCCTACGAGCAGTACTTC. As protein: CASSSIAGGPYEQYF. This sequence joins TRBV19 and TRBJ2-7, with TRBD2 matching over 11 bases. The CDR3 loop spans 15 amino acids. V was clipped by 6 bases and J by 2 bases; unmatched bases: 6. Germline CDR1 and CDR2: LNHDA and SQIVND (reference sequence).

The chain joins TRBV7-9 to TRBJ1-1, with D maybe TRBD1 (6 bases). The CDR3 covers 17 residues. V dropped 3 bases and J dropped 0 bases, with 17 bases sitting between them. Germline V gives CDR1 SEHNR, CDR2 FQNEAQ (reference sequence). The CDR3 sequence: CASSLARDTKLNTEAFF. The DNA of the CDR3 is TGTGCCAGCAGCTTGGCCCGGGACACTAAATTGAACACTGAAGCTTTCTTT.

As for this clone: The sample carries other DNA sequences with the same CDR3. This chain links TRBV7-2 with TRBJ2-3; no firm D call. Germline V CDR1 and CDR2: SGHTA, FQGNSA. Trimming took 4 bases from V and 0 from J, leaving 8 bases between them. This CDR3 comprises 14 residues. CDR3 in DNA: TGTGCCAGCAGCTCCCGAGGTAGCACAGATACGCAGTATTTT. Residues: CASSSRGSTDTQYF.

V and J are TRBV4-1 and TRBJ1-1; 7 bases map to TRBD1. Germline V gene lookup returns CDR1 MGHRA and CDR2 YSYEKL. V lost 0 bases to trimming and J lost 8 bases; unmatched junction nucleotides: 3. The CDR3 sequence is 13 residues long. Written as DNA, the CDR3 is TGCGCCAGCAGCCAAGATAGGGGGCCCGAAGCTTTCTTT. Translating it yields CASSQDRGPEAFF.

Points on this clone: In the same sample, other DNA sequences code for this CDR3. The chain carries TRBV7-2 and TRBJ2-2; D is perhaps TRBD1 (5 bases). The CDR3 contains 13 residues. V dropped 0 bases and J dropped 8 bases, with 7 bases sitting between them. In germline, CDR1 is SGHTA, CDR2 FQGNSA. CDR3 loop: CASSLARTGELFF. CDR3 sequence (DNA): TGTGCCAGCAGCTTAGCTAGGACAGGGGAGCTGTTTTTT.

This chain joins TRBV10-2 and TRBJ2-2, with TRBD2 matching 13 bases. J lost 1 base, V lost 8 bases, and 16 bases had no gene match. Germline V CDR1 and CDR2: WSHSY, SAAADI. This CDR3 has 20 amino acids. CDR3 sequence (DNA): TGCGCCAGCTATGCAATTGGTCGGGGACTAGCGGGGATGAACACCGGGGAGCTGTTTTTT. Amino acids: CASYAIGRGLAGMNTGELFF.

In nucleotides, the CDR3 is TGTGCCAGCAGCGGGACAGGCAAATACGAGCAGTACTTC. This sequence encodes CASSGTGKYEQYF. V and J are TRBV2 and TRBJ2-7; 8 bases line up with TRBD1. With 6 bases clipped from V and 4 bases from J, the junction kept 5 bases outside the gene matches. The CDR3 has 13 residues. CDR1 and CDR2 from the germline V gene are SNHLY and FYNNEI. Full variable domain (rest looked up from reference TRBV2 and TRBJ2-7): EPEVTQTPSHQVTQMGQEVILRCVPISNHLYFYWYRQILGQKVEFLVSFYNNEISEKSEIFDDQFSVERPDGSNFTLKIRSTKLEDSAMYFCASSGTGKYEQYFGPGTRLTVT.

This chain links TRBV10-3 with TRBJ1-4, with a possible D match to TRBD1 (5 bases). Germline values: CDR1 ENHRY, CDR2 SYGVKD. This CDR3 contains 16 residues. With 1 base removed from V and 5 bases from J, the gap between germline ends came to 14 bases. CDR3 nucleotide sequence: TGTGCCATCAGTGAGTTTCCACGGGGGACCAATGAAAAACTGTTTTTT. Its translation: CAISEFPRGTNEKLFF.

The chain uses TRBV5-1 and TRBJ2-5; 8 nucleotides match TRBD1. V trimming: 4 bases; J trimming: 5 bases; junction bases outside the gene matches: 10. The length of the CDR3 is 15 residues. CDR1 and CDR2 (germline): SGHRS, YFSETQ. The chain's CDR3 is CASSQAGTGVETQYF. The CDR3 coding sequence is TGCGCCAGCAGCCAGGCGGGGACAGGAGTTGAGACCCAGTACTTC.

The chain is built from TRBV4-1 and TRBJ2-5, with D perhaps TRBD2 (6 bases). Germline values: CDR1 MGHRA, CDR2 YSYEKL. The CDR3 spans 16 residues. The V gene lost 2 bases and the J gene lost 5 bases, with 18 bases spanning the gap. This CDR3 is CASSQPIRGGGETQYF. CDR3 coding DNA: TGCGCCAGCAGCCAACCCATTCGCGGAGGAGGGGAGACCCAGTACTTC.

The chain employs TRBV18 and TRBJ2-3; unclear D gene. The CDR3 is 16 residues long. Trimming left V 5 bases short and J 1 base short, with 16 bases between. Germline CDR1 and CDR2: KGHSH and LQKENI. CDR3 DNA sequence: TGTGCCAGCTCAGTCACGGATGGAGTCCGCACAGATACGCAGTATTTT. Protein product: CASSVTDGVRTDTQYF. Drawing the rest from reference TRBV18 and TRBJ2-3, the complete variable domain is NAGVMQNPRHLVRRRGQEARLRCSPMKGHSHVYWYRQLPEEGLKFMVYLQKENIIDESGMPKERFSAEFPKEGPSILRIQQVVRGDSAAYFCASSVTDGVRTDTQYFGPGTRLTVL.

The gene calls are TRBV28 and TRBJ1-1, with D possibly TRBD1 on 5 matching bases. The CDR3 length is 15 residues. V lost 5 bases and J lost 6, with 19 bases in between. From germline, CDR1 is MDHEN and CDR2 SYDVKM. In nucleotides, the CDR3 is TGTGCCAGCAGTCTTGATCCCAGGGTCTTAGCTGAAGCTTTCTTT. Its protein product is CASSLDPRVLAEAFF. Filled out from reference TRBV28 and TRBJ1-1, the complete variable domain reads DVKVTQSSRYLVKRTGEKVFLECVQDMDHENMFWYRQDPGLGLRLIYFSYDVKMKEKGDIPEGYSVSREKKERFSLILESASTNQTSMYLCASSLDPRVLAEAFFGQGTRLTVV.

The V and J genes are TRBV19 and TRBJ1-5; 7 bases are a match to TRBD1. The CDR3 extends over 13 amino acids. Trimming at V came to 6 bases and at J to 6 bases, leaving 5 bases not matched to a gene. Germline values: CDR1 LNHDA, CDR2 SQIVND (reference sequence). CDR3 nucleotide sequence: TGTGCCAGTAGCGGGACAGCCTTTCAGCCCCAGCATTTT. Its translation is CASSGTAFQPQHF.

The rearrangement links TRBV10-3 to TRBJ2-7; 12 nucleotides agree with TRBD2. The trim removed 6 bases at V and 7 bases at J, leaving 10 bases unmatched. Germline assignment: CDR1 ENHRY and CDR2 SYGVKD. CDR3 size: 15 residues. Written as DNA, the CDR3 is TGTGCCATCAGCCCCGGACTAGCGGGGTCCTTTGAGCAGTACTTC. It translates to CAISPGLAGSFEQYF.

The V and J genes are TRBV11-3 and TRBJ1-1; 7 bases fit TRBD1. Unmatched junction bases numbered 10, after V lost 5 bases and J lost 1 base. The CDR3 is 16 amino acids. CDR1 and CDR2 from the germline V gene are SGHNT and YENEEA. The CDR3 nucleotides read TGTGCCAGCAGCGAAGCCGGGACAGTTAAGAACACTGAAGCTTTCTTT. Its translation is CASSEAGTVKNTEAFF. Complete variable domain (other parts from reference TRBV11-3 and TRBJ1-1): EAGVVQSPRYKIIEKKQPVAFWCNPISGHNTLYWYLQNLGQGPELLIRYENEEAVDDSQLPKDRFSAERLKGVDSTLKIQPAELGDSAVYLCASSEAGTVKNTEAFFGQGTRLTVV.